This T cell receptor beta chain was obtained from a study of T-cell memory formation after mild COVID-19. TCRdb analysed the 5' RACE reads with MiXCR anew, one entry per CDR3 protein. The top ten hold around 12% of the sample, which has under 650,000 distinct CDR3 sequences, around 17% seen once. Deletions cut 4 bases from V and 4 bases from J, with 13 bases between. The CDR3 consists of 14 residues. Per the germline V gene, CDR1 is SNHLY and CDR2 is FYNNEI. The chain couples TRBV2 to TRBJ1-2; tentative D call: TRBD1 (6 bases). This sequence originates from an adult woman who had mild COVID-19 (a few samples of this study predate the infection). Cell type and time point are not known. Specimen: PBMCs or a T cell subset sorted from them (not recorded which). In DNA form, the CDR3 reads TGTGCCAGCAGTGTGACAGGCGATACCTATGGCTACACCTTC. It translates to CASSVTGDTYGYTF.